This T cell receptor beta chain derives from a study of cytomegalovirus exposure and HLA in healthy donors. General study results and limits: Most TCR beta V segments were productive about 87% or about 30% of the time in an earlier analysis.

This PCR relied on a set of 60 Vbeta primers and 13 Jbeta primers. Only in-frame clones appear in the TCRdb table, and some are missing; sequencing was by immunoSEQ multiplex PCR. This sample has 200,000 to 300,000 clones, with around 84% found just once. The CDR3 length is 18 residues. Looked up from germline, CDR1 is MGHRA and CDR2 is YSYEKL. The junction had 15 bases not matched to a gene; V was cut back by 0 bases and J by 5 bases. Comments on this clone: Its antigen is as yet unknown.

The sample comprised PBMCs. The chain is built from TRBV4-1 and TRBJ2-5; the match to TRBD2 covers 7 bases. The clonotype was recovered from a girl aged 2 to 10 in good health and CMV-seronegative. CDR3 DNA: TGCGCCAGCAGCCAAGAAGGAACTAGCGTCAGGAGGGAGGAGACCCAGTACTTC. Residues: CASSQEGTSVRREETQYF.